The 20 T cell receptor beta chains given below trace back to one sample, sequenced in a study of cytomegalovirus exposure and HLA in healthy donors (dated by TCRdb to about 2017). The library was generated by the immunoSEQ multiplex PCR assay. For the multiplex PCR, a mixture combining 60 forward primers for TCR Vbeta segments and 13 reverse primers for TCR Jbeta segments was used. The table was pulled from immuneACCESS by TCRdb, which kept in-frame rearrangements only. Such tables lose some clones; where checked, under half of the loss comes from unresolved V genes, and the rest has no known cause. In this sample the table shows 100,000 to 150,000 clones, about 15% of which occur a single time. Of the sample, roughly 3% falls within the top ten clones. Material: PBMCs. These TCRs come from a female donor in good health and CMV-seropositive.

The chain links TRBV6-6 to TRBJ2-6; TRBD2 is a possible D gene (5 bases). Germline V gives CDR1 MNHNY, CDR2 SVGAGI (reference sequence). CDR3 size: 16 residues. With 6 bases removed from V and 3 bases from J, the gap between germline ends came to 15 bases. This chain's CDR3 is CASSKGPGGGANVLTF. CDR3 DNA sequence: TGTGCCAGCAGCAAGGGTCCCGGAGGTGGGGCCAACGTCCTGACTTTC.

DNA of the CDR3: TGTGCCAGCAGTTTATTCCAGGGGCCCTACGAGCAGTACTTC. Its translation: CASSLFQGPYEQYF. The J gene is TRBJ2-7, the V gene TRBV27; TRBD1 might be the D (6 bases). V lost 1 base, J lost 2 bases, and 9 bases lay in between. Germline CDR1 is MNHEY and CDR2 is SMNVEV (reference sequence). This CDR3 has 14 amino acids.

The sample holds a few counts of this clone. The chain couples TRBV10-3 to TRBJ1-1, with no clear D. The CDR3 covers 15 residues. Germline lookup yields CDR1 ENHRY and CDR2 SYGVKD. V was clipped by 0 bases and J by 4 bases, with 12 bases between them. This CDR3 is CAISESIQVGTEAFF. CDR3 DNA: TGTGCCATCAGTGAGTCGATTCAGGTGGGCACTGAAGCTTTCTTT.

J is TRBJ2-1 and V is TRBV12-5; D possibly corresponds to TRBD1 (6 bases). The germline V gene encodes CDR1 LGHNT and CDR2 FRNRAP. The CDR3 is made up of 14 amino acids. V was shortened by 6 bases and J by 2 bases, with 11 bases between the two germline ends. CDR3 DNA sequence: TGTGCTAGTGGAACAGGGTCGGCCTACAATGAGCAGTTCTTC. This codes for CASGTGSAYNEQFF.

This clone was counted between two and nine times. CDR3 sequence (DNA): TGTGCCAGCAGTGCACATCGAGGGATTGTCGGCTACACCTTC. Protein product: CASSAHRGIVGYTF. V and J are TRBV25-1 and TRBJ1-2; D gene ambiguous. CDR1 is MGHDK and CDR2 is SYGVNS in the germline V gene. Trimming removed 4 bases from V and 8 bases from J, with 17 bases in between. The CDR3 spans 14 residues.

This chain links TRBV7-9 with TRBJ2-2, with 8 bases fitting TRBD2. Per germline, CDR1 SEHNR and CDR2 FQNEAQ (reference sequence). This CDR3 is built from 13 residues. V lost 8 bases and J lost 5; bases outside the gene matches: 4. CDR3 region: CASEAGETGELFF. As DNA, the CDR3 is TGTGCCAGCGAAGCGGGGGAAACCGGGGAGCTGTTTTTT.

For this clone: Its ends do not fully match the called genes, so a read error is possible. The chain links TRBV7-7 to TRBJ2-5; D not certain. The CDR3 runs to 14 residues. Looked up from germline, CDR1 is SSHAT and CDR2 is FNYEAQ (reference sequence). CDR3: CASSLNRGQETQYF. The CDR3 coding sequence is TGTGCTAGCAGCTTAAATCGCGGCCAAGAGACCCAGTACTTC.

This clone came up a few times. The chain has TRBV4-2 and TRBJ1-1, with 7 positions matching TRBD1. Per the germline V gene, CDR1 is LGHNA and CDR2 is YNFKEQ. The trim removed 4 bases at V and 0 bases at J, leaving 14 bases unmatched. The CDR3 spans 18 residues. The CDR3 nucleotides read TGTGCCAGCAGCCCTGGGGATTATGAGCAGGGGGTGAACACTGAAGCTTTCTTT. It codes for CASSPGDYEQGVNTEAFF.

V usage is TRBV5-6 and J usage is TRBJ1-1; D gene ambiguous. The CDR3 totals 15 residues. Germline V gives CDR1 SGHDT, CDR2 YYEEEE. V dropped 1 base and J dropped 0 bases, with 10 bases sitting between them. CDR3 sequence: CASSLITAMNTEAFF. For the CDR3, the DNA is TGTGCCAGCAGCTTGATCACAGCCATGAACACTGAAGCTTTCTTT.

The CDR3 spells CSVEIVASPSYEQYF. The CDR3 nucleotides read TGCAGCGTTGAGATAGTTGCTAGTCCTTCCTACGAGCAGTACTTC. This chain connects TRBV29-1 to TRBJ2-7; D is uncertain. Germline values: CDR1 SQVTM, CDR2 ANQGSEA. CDR3 size: 15 residues. V dropped 3 bases and J dropped 1 base, with 16 bases sitting between them.

The chain is built from TRBV19 and TRBJ1-1, with D unclear. The CDR3 consists of 14 residues. CDR1 and CDR2 (germline): LNHDA, SQIVND (reference sequence). V lost 2 bases, J lost 5 bases, and 12 bases lay in between. This CDR3 is CASSIIPRGTEAFF. DNA for the CDR3: TGTGCCAGTAGTATAATCCCCCGAGGAACTGAAGCTTTCTTT.

This clone showed up just a few times. This chain links TRBV29-1 with TRBJ2-3; perhaps TRBD1 as D (6 bases). V lost 2 bases to trimming and J lost 1 base, with 10 bases between them. CDR1 SQVTM and CDR2 ANQGSEA come from the germline V gene. The CDR3 extends over 14 amino acids. The CDR3 loop reads CSVEWDTRTDTQYF. CDR3 DNA: TGCAGCGTTGAATGGGACACACGCACAGATACGCAGTATTTT.

This clone was recorded a few times. V and J are TRBV2 and TRBJ2-5; 10 positions match TRBD2. The length of the CDR3 is 16 residues. V trimming: 6 bases; J trimming: 4 bases; junction bases outside the gene matches: 11. Germline values: CDR1 SNHLY, CDR2 FYNNEI. CDR3 bases: TGTGCCAGCAGATCCAGCGGGGGGGCGTTCGTAGAGACCCAGTACTTC. Protein: CASRSSGGAFVETQYF.

This clone was found a few times. The chain links TRBV4-3 to TRBJ1-1, with D hard to call. The CDR3 covers 13 residues. V was trimmed by 2 bases and J by 5 bases, leaving 9 bases between them. Germline V gives CDR1 LGHNA, CDR2 YSLEER. The CDR3 here is CASSQYPTTEAFF. The CDR3 DNA follows: TGCGCCAGCAGCCAATATCCCACAACTGAAGCTTTCTTT.

This chain joins TRBV23-1 and TRBJ1-1, with D possibly being TRBD1 (5 bases). TRBV23-1 is an ORF for which the function is uncertain. The CDR3 is 15 residues long. Trimming took 6 bases from V and 5 from J, leaving 19 bases between them. CDR3: CASSPSLEGRTEAFF. The CDR3 DNA sequence: TGCGCCAGCAGCCCCAGTTTGGAGGGGAGGACTGAAGCTTTCTTT.

The table lists this clone with a few counts. The chain couples TRBV28 to TRBJ1-5; D gene unclear. The CDR3 contains 12 residues. Trimming removed 5 bases at V and 7 bases at J, with 9 bases between. Germline values: CDR1 MDHEN, CDR2 SYDVKM. The CDR3 protein is CASSTPRQPQHF. In DNA form, the CDR3 reads TGTGCCAGCAGTACCCCGAGACAGCCCCAGCATTTT.

CDR3 nucleotides: TGTGCCAGCAGCCAAGAGATTGCGGGCGTAGTCCCCTACGAGCAGTACTTC. It encodes CASSQEIAGVVPYEQYF. The chain uses TRBV4-2 and TRBJ2-7; perhaps TRBD2 as D (5 bases). Trimming removed 0 bases from V and 2 bases from J, with 17 bases in between. The CDR3 loop spans 17 amino acids. The germline V gene has CDR1 LGHNA and CDR2 YNFKEQ.

The rearrangement joins TRBV6-1 to TRBJ1-2; D is unresolved. Trimming left V 7 bases short and J 0 bases short, with 12 bases between. The V gene's germline CDR1 is MNHNS and CDR2 SASEGT. The CDR3 consists of 14 residues. As DNA, the CDR3 is TGTGCCAGCACCCCAACAGATACTAACTATGGCTACACCTTC. Translated: CASTPTDTNYGYTF.

This clone was observed a handful of times. The chain combines TRBV7-2 with TRBJ1-1; possibly TRBD1 for D (6 bases). The germline CDR1 and CDR2 sequences are SGHTA and FQGNSA. The CDR3 is made up of 12 amino acids. Trimming shortened V by 1 base and J by 11 bases, and 11 bases separated the two germline ends. This chain's CDR3 is CASSLVGGRAFF. The CDR3 nucleotides read TGTGCCAGCAGCTTAGTCGGGGGGCGCGCTTTCTTT. Full variable domain (rest looked up from reference TRBV7-2 and TRBJ1-1): GAGVSQSPSNKVTEKGKDVELRCDPISGHTALYWYRQSLGQGLEFLIYFQGNSAPDKSGLPSDRFSAERTGGSVSTLTIQRTQQEDSAVYLCASSLVGGRAFFGQGTRLTVV.

A single count supports this clone. This chain links TRBV29-1 with TRBJ1-3; tentatively, D is TRBD1 (5 bases). The germline CDR1 and CDR2 sequences are SQVTM and ANQGSEA. With 7 bases removed from V and 4 bases from J, the gap between germline ends came to 17 bases. This CDR3 region has 14 residues. This CDR3 is CSAQAGGYGNTIYF. In DNA form, the CDR3 reads TGCAGCGCACAGGCGGGGGGATACGGAAACACCATATATTTT. Full variable domain (remainder filled in from reference TRBV29-1 and TRBJ1-3): SAVISQKPSRDICQRGTSLTIQCQVDSQVTMMFWYRQQPGQSLTLIATANQGSEATYESGFVIDKFPISRPNLTFSTLTVSNMSPEDSSIYLCSAQAGGYGNTIYFGEGSWLTVV.